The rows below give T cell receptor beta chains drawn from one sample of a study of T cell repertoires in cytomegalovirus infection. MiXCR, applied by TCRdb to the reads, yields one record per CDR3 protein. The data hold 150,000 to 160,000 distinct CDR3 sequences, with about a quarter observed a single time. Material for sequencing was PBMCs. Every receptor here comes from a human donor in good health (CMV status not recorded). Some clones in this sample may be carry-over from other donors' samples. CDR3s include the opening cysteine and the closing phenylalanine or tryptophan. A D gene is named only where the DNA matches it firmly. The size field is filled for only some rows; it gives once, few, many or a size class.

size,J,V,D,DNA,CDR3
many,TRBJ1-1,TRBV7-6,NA,TGTGCCAGCAGCCCCTGGACAGACCTACCGGGAACTGAAGCTTTCTTT,CASSPWTDLPGTEAFF
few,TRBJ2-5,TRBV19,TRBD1,TGTGCCAGTAGTAAGTCGATACCGACAGGGGTCGGTCAAGAGACCCAGTACTTC,CASSKSIPTGVGQETQYF
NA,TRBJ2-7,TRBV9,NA,TGTGCCAGCAGCGTCTCGACAGGCGGCTCCTACGAGCAGTACTTC,CASSVSTGGSYEQYF
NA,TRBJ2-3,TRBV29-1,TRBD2,TGCAGCGTCATACTAGCGGGGGTGGGAACAGATACGCAGTATTTT,CSVILAGVGTDTQYF
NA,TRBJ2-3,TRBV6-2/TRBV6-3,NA,TGTGCCAGCAGCTGGGCTGGGAGGCATACGCAGTATTTT,CASSWAGRHTQYF
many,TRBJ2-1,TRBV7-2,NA,TGTGCCAGCAGCTTAGCGCTCGTATTGGACCGTTACAATGAGCAGTTCTTC,CASSLALVLDRYNEQFF
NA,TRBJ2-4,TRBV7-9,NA,TGTGCCAGCAGCCCCCCCGGCCTAGCCAAAAACATTCAGTACTTC,CASSPPGLAKNIQYF
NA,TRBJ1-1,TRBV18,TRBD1,TGTGCCAGCTCACCGGGACAGGGGACGAACACTGAAGCTTTCTTT,CASSPGQGTNTEAFF
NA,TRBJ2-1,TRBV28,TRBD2,TGTGCCAGCAGTCTTCGGGGCGGGGGGGTCTCCAGGGGCAATGAGCAGTTCTTC,CASSLRGGGVSRGNEQFF
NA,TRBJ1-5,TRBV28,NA,TGTGCCAGCACCGGACACGCAGGGAGGCAGCCCCAGCATTTT,CASTGHAGRQPQHF
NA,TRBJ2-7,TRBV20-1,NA,TGCAGTGCGAGACTAGGTCAGTACGAGCAGTACTTC,CSARLGQYEQYF
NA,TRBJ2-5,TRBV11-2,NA,TGTGCCAGCAGCTTATTCCGGAGTCAAGAGACCCAGTACTTC,CASSLFRSQETQYF
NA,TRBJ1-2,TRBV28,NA,TGTGCCAGCAGTCCGGACCGTGGCTACACCTTC,CASSPDRGYTF
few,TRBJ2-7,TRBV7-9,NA,TGTGCCAGCAGCCCCCCAGGGGTGTACGAGCAGTACTTC,CASSPPGVYEQYF
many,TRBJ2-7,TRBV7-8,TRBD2,TGTGCCAGCAGCCCCCGGGAGGGAGGCGAGCAGTACTTC,CASSPREGGEQYF
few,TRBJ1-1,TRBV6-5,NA,TGTGCCAGCAGTGCCGGACAGTTTTCCTCCACTGAAGCTTTCTTT,CASSAGQFSSTEAFF
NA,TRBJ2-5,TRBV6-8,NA,TGTGCCAGCATCCCCCGGGCGGGTAGGGGACGAGAGACCCAGTACTTC,CASIPRAGRGRETQYF
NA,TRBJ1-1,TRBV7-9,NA,TGTGCCAGCAGCTTAGCTGGACAGAAAAACACTGAAGCTTTCTTT,CASSLAGQKNTEAFF
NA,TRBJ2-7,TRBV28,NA,TGTGCCAGCAGTTCTGACCGCACGAGATCCTACGAGCAGTACTTC,CASSSDRTRSYEQYF
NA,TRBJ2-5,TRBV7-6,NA,TGTGCCAGCAGCTTAGAGATCGCGGGGGCACCTCGGCCGGGAGAGACCCAGTACTTC,CASSLEIAGAPRPGETQYF
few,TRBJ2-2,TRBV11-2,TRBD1,TGTGCCAGCAGACCTGGACAGGGGGCAACCGGGGAGCTGTTTTTT,CASRPGQGATGELFF
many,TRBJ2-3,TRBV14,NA,TGTGCCAGCAGCCAAGGGGACTCGACAGATACGCAGTATTTT,CASSQGDSTDTQYF
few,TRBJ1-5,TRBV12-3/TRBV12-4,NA,TGTGCCAGCAGTTTGATGGGAGATCAGCCCCAGCATTTT,CASSLMGDQPQHF
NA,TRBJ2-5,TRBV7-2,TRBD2,TGTGCCAGCAGCCCAAGCGGGGTAGAGGGAGAGACCCAGTACTTC,CASSPSGVEGETQYF
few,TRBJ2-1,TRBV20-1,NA,TGCAGTGCTAGCGGGCGGGCCTTATCCTACAATGAGCAGTTCTTC,CSASGRALSYNEQFF
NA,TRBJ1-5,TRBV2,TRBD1,TGTGCCAGCAGTGATCGAGGGCCTGGACAGGCCTCCCCGGGGATCAATCAGCCCCAGCATTTT,CASSDRGPGQASPGINQPQHF
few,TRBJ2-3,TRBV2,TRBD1,TGTGCCAGCAGTGAAGCGGGGTCGGGACAGGTCACAGATACGCAGTATTTT,CASSEAGSGQVTDTQYF
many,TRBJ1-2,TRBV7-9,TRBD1,TGTGCCAGCAGCCCCCCGGACAGGAATCATGGCTACACCTTC,CASSPPDRNHGYTF
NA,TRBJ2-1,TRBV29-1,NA,TGCAGCGTTGCAGGGTTTGCTCTTTACAATGAGCAGTTCTTC,CSVAGFALYNEQFF
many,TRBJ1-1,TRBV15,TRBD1,TGTGCCACCAGCAGCGAGCAGGGGGTGAACACTGAAGCTTTCTTT,CATSSEQGVNTEAFF
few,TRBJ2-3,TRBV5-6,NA,TGTGCCAGCAGCTTGTGGGGGGCGGCAGATACGCAGTATTTT,CASSLWGAADTQYF
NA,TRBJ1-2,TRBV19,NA,TGTGCCAGTAGTATGGCAGGGGACTATGGCTACACCTTC,CASSMAGDYGYTF
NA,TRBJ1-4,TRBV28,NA,TGTGCCAGCAGTTTGGGGGGCTCTAGTGAAAAACTGTTTTTT,CASSLGGSSEKLFF
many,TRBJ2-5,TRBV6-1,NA,TGTGCCAGCAGTGAACTTCTCAGGGGGGGCCAAGAGACCCAGTACTTC,CASSELLRGGQETQYF
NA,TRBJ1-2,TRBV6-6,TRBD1,TGTGCCAGCAGCCAGACAGGGGCACGGGACGGCTACACCTTC,CASSQTGARDGYTF
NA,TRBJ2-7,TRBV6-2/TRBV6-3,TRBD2,TGTGCCACCGAGAGCGGGAGATCCTACGAGCAGTACTTC,CATESGRSYEQYF
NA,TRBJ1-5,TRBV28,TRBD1,TGTGCCAGCAGCCCATACAGGGGGCAGGGTGGCAATCAGCCCCAGCATTTT,CASSPYRGQGGNQPQHF
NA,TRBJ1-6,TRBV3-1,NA,TGTGCCAGCAGCCTGCCAGGGGATTCACCCCTCCACTTT,CASSLPGDSPLHF
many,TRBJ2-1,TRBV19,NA,TGTGCCAGTAGTATAGTTGAGGGAACCTACAATGAGCAGTTCTTC,CASSIVEGTYNEQFF
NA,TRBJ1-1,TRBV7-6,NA,TGTGCCAGCAGCTTAATCGGGGCCGCGCCTGAAGCTTTCTTT,CASSLIGAAPEAFF
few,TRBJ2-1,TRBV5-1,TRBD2,TGCGCCAGCAGCTTGGAGGGAGGGAGAGACAATGAGCAGTTCTTC,CASSLEGGRDNEQFF
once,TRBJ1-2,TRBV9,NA,TGTGCCAGCAGCGTATCAGGCACCAATGGCTACACCTTC,CASSVSGTNGYTF
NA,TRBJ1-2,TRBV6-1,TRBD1,TGTGCCAGCAGGCAAGCCGGGACAGGGGGCCGGGAGGGCTACACCTTC,CASRQAGTGGREGYTF
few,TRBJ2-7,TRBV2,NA,TGTGCCAGCAGGGTTGGGACATGGGGTCTCGACGAGCAGTACTTC,CASRVGTWGLDEQYF
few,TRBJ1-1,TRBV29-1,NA,TGCAGCGTAGACACCGGGTCGATGACTGAAGCTTTCTTT,CSVDTGSMTEAFF
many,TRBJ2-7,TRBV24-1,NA,TGTGCCACCAGTGACCAAACTAGGGCTGGCGAGCAGTACTTC,CATSDQTRAGEQYF
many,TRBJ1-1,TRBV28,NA,TGTGCCAGCAGCTCCCCCATTCCGAACACTGAAGCTTTCTTT,CASSSPIPNTEAFF
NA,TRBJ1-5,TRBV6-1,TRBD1,TGTGCCAGCAGCGAGGGGGACAGCCCAGGTCAGCCCCAGCATTTT,CASSEGDSPGQPQHF
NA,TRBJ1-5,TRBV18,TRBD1,TGTGCCAGCTCACCACGCCAGGGGGATGGTCAGCCCCAGCATTTT,CASSPRQGDGQPQHF
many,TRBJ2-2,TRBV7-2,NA,TGTGCCAGCAGCTTAGTCAGGGTCCACACCGGGGAGCTGTTTTTT,CASSLVRVHTGELFF
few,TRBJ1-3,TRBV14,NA,TGTGCCAGCAGCCACAGGGCCCGCTCTGGAAACACCATATATTTT,CASSHRARSGNTIYF
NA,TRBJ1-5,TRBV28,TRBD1,TGTGCCAGCATGGGCTGGGGACAGAAAGGAAATCAGCCCCAGCATTTT,CASMGWGQKGNQPQHF
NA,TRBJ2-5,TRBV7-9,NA,TGTGCCAGCAGCTGGATGACTACCCAAGAGACCCAGTACTTC,CASSWMTTQETQYF
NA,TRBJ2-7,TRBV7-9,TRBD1,TGTGCCAGCAGCTTTATGGGACAGGGTTTCTACGAGCAGTACTTC,CASSFMGQGFYEQYF
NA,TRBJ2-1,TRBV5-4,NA,TGTGCCAGCAGCTTGGTCGGGGGACCCGATGAGCAGTTCTTC,CASSLVGGPDEQFF
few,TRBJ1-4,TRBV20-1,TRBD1,TGCAGTGCTAGAGGGTCCACAGGGGGCGCGTATGAAAAACTGTTTTTT,CSARGSTGGAYEKLFF
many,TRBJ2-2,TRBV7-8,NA,TGTGCCAGCAGCCCTAGGGACACCGGGGAGCTGTTTTTT,CASSPRDTGELFF
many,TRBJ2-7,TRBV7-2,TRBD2,TGTGCCAGCAGCTTAGTACAGCGGGAGGGCCCAAAGTACGAGCAGTACTTC,CASSLVQREGPKYEQYF